Below are 14 T cell receptor beta chains sequenced from a single sample in a study of blood T cell repertoires in COVID-19 (dated by TCRdb to about 2020). Library generation was performed with the immunoSEQ multiplex PCR assay. TCRdb re-hosts the immuneACCESS table, in-frame sequences only. Its copies lack some clones; in the studies checked, an unresolved V gene accounts for under half of them, and the cause for the rest is not known. This sample is represented by about 11,000 clones; 84% of them were singletons. The ten most abundant clones make up approximately 30% of the sample. Sequenced sample: peripheral blood. These receptors were taken from a man aged 50 to 59 with active COVID-19.

This clone was found once. The rearrangement uses TRBV4-1 and TRBJ2-4; 10 bases match TRBD2. Looked up from germline, CDR1 is MGHRA and CDR2 is YSYEKL. V shed 0 bases and J 1 base; nucleotides not matched to a gene: 9. The CDR3 extends over 19 amino acids. In nucleotides, the CDR3 is TGCGCCAGCAGCCAAGATTCAGCGGGAGGGGATCTTGCCAAAAACATTCAGTACTTC. Its translation: CASSQDSAGGDLAKNIQYF.

The chain has TRBV29-1 and TRBJ2-7; 14 bases fit TRBD2. The trim removed 7 bases at V and 5 bases at J, leaving 4 bases unmatched. The CDR3 consists of 13 residues. Per the germline V gene, CDR1 is SQVTM and CDR2 is ANQGSEA. DNA of the CDR3: TGCAGCGCGACTAGCGGGAGGGCCCACGAGCAGTACTTC. Its protein is CSATSGRAHEQYF.

The chain couples TRBV23-1 to TRBJ2-6, with 10 bases lining up with TRBD1. TRBV23-1 is an open reading frame, and its role is uncertain. The CDR3 contains 18 residues. V lost 8 bases to trimming and J lost 0 bases; unmatched junction nucleotides: 10. For the CDR3, the DNA is TGCGCCAGCCCCGAATGGGACAGGGGACTCTCTGGGGCCAACGTCCTGACTTTC. It specifies CASPEWDRGLSGANVLTF.

To note about this clone: Relative to the germline gene, one junction end is altered; a read error may explain this. CDR3 residues: CASGLLAGVYEQFF. Here the CDR3 DNA reads TGTGCCAGCGGCTTACTAGCGGGAGTCTATGAGCAGTTCTTC. This rearrangement joins TRBV7-9 to TRBJ2-1; 11 positions match TRBD2. Germline V gene lookup returns CDR1 SEHNR and CDR2 FQNEAQ (reference sequence). This CDR3 contains 14 residues.

V gene TRBV19 combines with J gene TRBJ2-4; 7 bases agree with TRBD2. The V gene's germline CDR1 is LNHDA and CDR2 SQIVND (reference sequence). The CDR3 sequence is 17 residues long. V was clipped by 1 base and J by 3 bases; unmatched bases: 9. CDR3 in DNA: TGTGCCAGTAGTATAGTTCCTAGCGGTCAAGGCAAAAACATTCAGTACTTC. Translating gives CASSIVPSGQGKNIQYF.

The V call is TRBV27, the J call TRBJ2-3; D gene uncertain. The ends were cut back, 3 bases at V and 2 bases at J, with 6 bases in the middle. The V gene's germline CDR1 is MNHEY and CDR2 SMNVEV (reference sequence). The CDR3 runs to 13 residues. CDR3 coding DNA: TGTGCCAGCAGTTTTGCGGTCACAGATACGCAGTATTTT. Encoded protein: CASSFAVTDTQYF.

J is TRBJ2-7 and V is TRBV2; 7 nucleotides align to TRBD1. This CDR3 has 16 amino acids. V was clipped by 0 bases and J by 1 base; unmatched bases: 6. Germline V lookup: CDR1 SNHLY, CDR2 FYNNEI. The CDR3 loop is CASSEAVSGGSYEQYF. Written as DNA, the CDR3 is TGTGCCAGCAGTGAAGCGGTGTCAGGGGGTTCCTACGAGCAGTACTTC. The entire variable domain, with the rest obtained from reference TRBV2 and TRBJ2-7, is as follows: EPEVTQTPSHQVTQMGQEVILRCVPISNHLYFYWYRQILGQKVEFLVSFYNNEISEKSEIFDDQFSVERPDGSNFTLKIRSTKLEDSAMYFCASSEAVSGGSYEQYFGPGTRLTVT.

The V call is TRBV30, the J call TRBJ2-7, with TRBD1 matching over 9 bases. Germline values: CDR1 GTSNPN, CDR2 SVGIG (reference sequence). The trim removed 4 bases at V and 1 base at J, leaving 8 bases unmatched. There are 15 residues in the CDR3. In nucleotides, the CDR3 is TGTGCCTGGACACTCCCGGGACAGGGTTCCTACGAGCAGTACTTC. Protein product: CAWTLPGQGSYEQYF.

The chain joins TRBV2 to TRBJ2-7, with D tentatively TRBD2 (5 bases). The CDR3 runs to 13 residues. The germline gives CDR1 SNHLY, CDR2 FYNNEI. Trimming took off 11 bases at V and 0 bases at J, with 14 bases between the two ends. The CDR3 loop reads CAGAGGVSYEQYF. Written as DNA, the CDR3 is TGTGCCGGCGCGGGTGGGGTCTCCTACGAGCAGTACTTC. Full variable domain (outside the CDR3, taken from reference TRBV2 and TRBJ2-7): EPEVTQTPSHQVTQMGQEVILRCVPISNHLYFYWYRQILGQKVEFLVSFYNNEISEKSEIFDDQFSVERPDGSNFTLKIRSTKLEDSAMYFCAGAGGVSYEQYFGPGTRLTVT.

The CDR3 DNA follows: TGTGCCAGTAGTACCCCCGTAGCGGGAGGGTACAATGAGCAGTTCTTC. Amino acids: CASSTPVAGGYNEQFF. J is TRBJ2-1 and V is TRBV19, with 11 bases aligning to TRBD2. Germline V lookup: CDR1 LNHDA, CDR2 SQIVND (reference sequence). The CDR3 consists of 16 residues. The V gene end was trimmed by 4 bases and the J gene end by 4 bases; junction bases not matched to a gene: 6.

This clone came up a few times. The V gene is TRBV7-9, the J gene TRBJ2-5; 7 positions agree with TRBD1. V shed 5 bases and J 2 bases; nucleotides not matched to a gene: 5. CDR3 length: 14 amino acids. The germline gives CDR1 SEHNR, CDR2 FQNEAQ (reference sequence). The DNA for the CDR3 is TGTGCCAGCAGCCCCCCGGGACAGCAAGAGACCCAGTACTTC. Encoded protein: CASSPPGQQETQYF.

By share, this clone ranks as medium-sized. The V call is TRBV12-3 or TRBV12-4, the J call TRBJ2-7, with 8 bases matching TRBD2. This CDR3 has 12 amino acids. Losses at the gene ends were 5 bases for V and 3 bases for J; bases not matched to a gene: 0. Here the CDR3 reads CASSSGSYEQYF. In DNA form, the CDR3 reads TGTGCCAGCAGTAGCGGGAGCTACGAGCAGTACTTC.

The V call is TRBV3-1 (or the pseudogene TRBV3-2), the J call TRBJ2-1, with 8 bases identical to TRBD2. The junction had 11 bases not matched to a gene; V was cut back by 3 bases and J by 4 bases. The CDR3 spans 17 residues. Looked up from germline, CDR1 is LGHDT and CDR2 is YNNKEL (reference sequence). CDR3 amino acids: CASSHPKVPSGYNEQFF. In nucleotides, the CDR3 is TGTGCCAGCAGCCACCCCAAGGTACCTAGCGGGTACAATGAGCAGTTCTTC.

V gene TRBV29-1 combines with J gene TRBJ2-7, with D tentatively TRBD2 (6 bases). Trimming left V 4 bases short and J 0 bases short, with 10 bases between. This CDR3 region has 13 residues. The V gene's germline CDR1 is SQVTM and CDR2 ANQGSEA. CDR3 DNA: TGCAGCGTTGTTGGAGGGCCCTCCTACGAGCAGTACTTC. Protein sequence: CSVVGGPSYEQYF.